These 11 T cell receptor beta chains came from one sample sequenced in a study of technical replicates of blood from several donors. The protocol was immunoSEQ multiplex PCR, while the TCRdb copy is restricted to in-frame clones and leaves out a portion. The sample lists under 35,000 clones; just over 90% were seen once. The specimen sequenced was PBMCs. Receptors originate from a human donor in good health. Some clones in this sample may be carry-over from other donors' samples.

The chain combines TRBV28 with TRBJ2-7; TRBD1 matches at 9 bases. With 7 bases clipped from V and 1 base from J, the junction kept 8 bases outside the gene matches. The germline CDR1 and CDR2 sequences are MDHEN and SYDVKM. The CDR3 has 15 residues. CDR3 region: CASKPGGQGSYEQYF. The CDR3 DNA is TGTGCCAGCAAACCTGGGGGACAGGGTTCCTACGAGCAGTACTTC. The entire variable domain, with the rest obtained from reference TRBV28 and TRBJ2-7, is as follows: DVKVTQSSRYLVKRTGEKVFLECVQDMDHENMFWYRQDPGLGLRLIYFSYDVKMKEKGDIPEGYSVSREKKERFSLILESASTNQTSMYLCASKPGGQGSYEQYFGPGTRLTVT.

In nucleotides, the CDR3 is TGTGCCAGCTCGCGTCCAGGGGAGGAGCAGTACTTC. This sequence encodes CASSRPGEEQYF. The rearrangement uses TRBV18 and TRBJ2-7, with D possibly matching TRBD1 (6 bases). This CDR3 region has 12 residues. Trimming shortened V by 6 bases and J by 7 bases, and 13 bases separated the two germline ends. CDR1 and CDR2 (germline): KGHSH, LQKENI.

The chain couples TRBV5-1 to TRBJ2-3, with 8 bases lining up with TRBD2. The CDR3 runs to 16 residues. Germline V gene lookup returns CDR1 SGHRS and CDR2 YFSETQ. With V trimmed by 0 bases and J by 5 bases, 8 bases remained unmatched. This CDR3 reads CASSLADGGGLDTQYF. The CDR3 DNA reads as TGCGCCAGCAGCTTGGCTGACGGGGGGGGGCTAGATACGCAGTATTTT.

The chain joins TRBV30 to TRBJ2-7; TRBD1 is a possible D gene (5 bases). Germline V gene lookup returns CDR1 GTSNPN and CDR2 SVGIG (reference sequence). V shed 3 bases and J shed 2 bases, with 20 bases lying between them. This CDR3 contains 16 residues. In nucleotides, the CDR3 is TGTGCCTGGAGCCCGGCAGGGATCTACAAGACCTACGAGCAGTACTTC. Translated, it gives CAWSPAGIYKTYEQYF.

This chain uses TRBV6-1 with TRBJ1-4; TRBD1 matches 8 bases. Germline CDR1 reads MNHNS; CDR2 reads SASEGT. V shed 8 bases, J shed 7 bases, and the junction held 9 bases outside the gene matches. The CDR3 has 14 residues. As DNA, the CDR3 is TGTGCCAGCCACCCCGGGACAGGCGTTGAAAAACTGTTTTTT. Translation: CASHPGTGVEKLFF.

This sequence joins TRBV9 and TRBJ2-1; 15 bases match TRBD2. Germline-derived CDR1 and CDR2 are SGDLS and YYNGEE. This CDR3 spans 15 amino acids. Trimming removed 6 bases from V and 6 bases from J; junction bases left unmatched: 4. This CDR3 is CASTRTSGGANEQFF. In nucleotides, the CDR3 is TGTGCCAGCACCAGGACTAGCGGGGGGGCCAATGAGCAGTTCTTC.

J is TRBJ1-2 and V is TRBV7-9; 9 bases agree with TRBD1. The V gene's germline CDR1 is SEHNR and CDR2 FQNEAQ (reference sequence). J was trimmed by 5 bases and V by 5 bases; bases with no gene match: 6. This CDR3 contains 14 residues. CDR3 coding DNA: TGTGCCAGCAGCCCGGACAGGGGACTTTATGGCTACACCTTC. Protein: CASSPDRGLYGYTF.

This chain links TRBV10-1 with TRBJ1-1; TRBD1 is a possible D gene (5 bases). This CDR3 region has 11 residues. The germline V gene has CDR1 WNHNN and CDR2 SYGVQD (reference sequence). V was shortened by 10 bases and J by 7 bases, with 13 bases between the two germline ends. CDR3 residues: CANPTRVEAFF. The CDR3 DNA sequence: TGCGCCAACCCAACCAGGGTTGAAGCTTTCTTT.

The chain joins TRBV5-1 to TRBJ1-2, with 8 bases that match TRBD1. The length of the CDR3 is 15 residues. Germline V gives CDR1 SGHRS, CDR2 YFSETQ. Unmatched junction bases numbered 13, after V lost 4 bases and J lost 8 bases. The DNA for the CDR3 is TGCGCCAGCAGCACCGATGGACAGGGAGGAGACGGCTACACCTTC. Its translation: CASSTDGQGGDGYTF.

The CDR3 here is CASSQIHQETQYF. The CDR3 nucleotides are TGTGCCAGCAGCCAGATTCACCAAGAGACCCAGTACTTC. This chain joins TRBV5-4 and TRBJ2-5, with D hard to call. V lost 4 bases and J 0 bases, leaving 7 bases between the germline ends. CDR1 and CDR2 (germline): SGHNT, YYREEE (reference sequence). The length of the CDR3 is 13 residues.

The genes are TRBV5-1 and TRBJ2-3; weak D call: TRBD1 (7 bases). The ends were cut back, 4 bases at V and 0 bases at J, with 12 bases in the middle. CDR1 and CDR2 (germline): SGHRS, YFSETQ. This CDR3 spans 15 amino acids. The CDR3 loop is CASSLRGTSTDTQYF. The CDR3 DNA sequence: TGCGCCAGCAGCCTCAGGGGGACTAGCACAGATACGCAGTATTTT.